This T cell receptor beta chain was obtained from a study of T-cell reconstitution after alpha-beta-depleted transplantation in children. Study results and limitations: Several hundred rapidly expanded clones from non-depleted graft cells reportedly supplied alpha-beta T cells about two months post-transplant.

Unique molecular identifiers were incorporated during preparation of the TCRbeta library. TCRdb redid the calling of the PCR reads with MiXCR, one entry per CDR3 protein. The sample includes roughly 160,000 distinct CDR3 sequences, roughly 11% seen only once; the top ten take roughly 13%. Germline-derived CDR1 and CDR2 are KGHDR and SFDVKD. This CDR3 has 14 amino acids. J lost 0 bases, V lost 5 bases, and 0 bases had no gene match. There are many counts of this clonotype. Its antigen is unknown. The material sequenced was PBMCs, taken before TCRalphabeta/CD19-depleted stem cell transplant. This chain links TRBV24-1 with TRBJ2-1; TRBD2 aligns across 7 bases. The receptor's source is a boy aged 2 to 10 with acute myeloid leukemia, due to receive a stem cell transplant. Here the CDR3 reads CATSGGGSYNEQFF. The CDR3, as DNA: TGTGCCACCAGTGGGGGGGGCTCCTACAATGAGCAGTTCTTC.